These T cell receptor beta chains were read from a single sample in a study of regulatory T cells in long-lasting Graves disease. TCRdb called the multiplex PCR reads again in MiXCR, with one record for every CDR3 protein. The top ten hold about 20% of the sample, which has 300,000 to 400,000 distinct CDR3 sequences, 15% to 19% seen once. Sequencing used peripheral blood mononuclear cells (PBMCs), obtained at new diagnosis, from a patient treated with antithyroid drugs. These TCRs come from a female donor with Graves disease. CDR3s include the opening cysteine and the closing phenylalanine or tryptophan. A D gene is named only where the DNA matches it firmly. Clone size appears in some rows only: once, few, many, or a class for an expanded clone.

clone size	V gene	D gene	J gene	CDR3 protein	CDR3 DNA
many	TRBV12-3/TRBV12-4	NA	TRBJ2-7	CASSGTEGVYEQYF	TGTGCCAGCAGCGGTACAGAAGGGGTCTACGAGCAGTACTTC
NA	TRBV28	NA	TRBJ2-1	CASTLYDEQFF	TGTGCCAGCACCCTCTACGATGAGCAGTTCTTC
many	TRBV7-9	NA	TRBJ1-2	CASTQGRDYTF	TGTGCCAGCACCCAGGGCCGGGACTACACCTTC
many	TRBV12-3/TRBV12-4	NA	TRBJ2-3	CASIRDTSTDTQYF	TGTGCCAGCATCCGGGACACAAGCACAGATACGCAGTATTTT
many	TRBV12-3/TRBV12-4	NA	TRBJ1-2	CASSLGQGNGGYTF	TGTGCCAGCAGTTTAGGCCAGGGGAACGGAGGCTACACCTTC
NA	TRBV6-2/TRBV6-3	NA	TRBJ1-1	CASSYSKDTEAFF	TGTGCCAGCAGTTACTCGAAGGACACTGAAGCTTTCTTT
many	TRBV5-1	TRBD2	TRBJ2-5	CASSLVAGGEETQYF	TGCGCCAGCAGCTTGGTTGCGGGAGGGGAAGAGACCCAGTACTTC
many	TRBV24-1	TRBD1	TRBJ2-1	CATSAGTAYNEQFF	TGTGCCACCAGTGCCGGGACAGCCTACAATGAGCAGTTCTTC
many	TRBV6-1	NA	TRBJ1-1	CASRSGLPNTEAFF	TGTGCCAGCAGAAGCGGACTCCCGAACACTGAAGCTTTCTTT
many	TRBV11-3	TRBD2	TRBJ2-1	CASSSRLAAHYNEQFF	TGTGCCAGCAGCTCCCGACTAGCGGCACATTACAATGAGCAGTTCTTC
many	TRBV6-1	TRBD2	TRBJ2-1	CASRLLAGAGSYNEQFF	TGTGCCAGCAGACTACTAGCGGGAGCGGGGTCCTACAATGAGCAGTTCTTC
many	TRBV6-2/TRBV6-3	NA	TRBJ2-7	CASSWTTIYEQYF	TGTGCCAGCTCTTGGACTACAATCTACGAGCAGTACTTC
many	TRBV27	TRBD2	TRBJ2-1	CASSSIAGVSYNEQFF	TGTGCCAGCAGCTCTATAGCGGGAGTTTCCTACAATGAGCAGTTCTTC
many	TRBV12-3/TRBV12-4	NA	TRBJ1-1	CASSRTDEAFF	TGTGCCAGCAGCCGGACAGATGAAGCTTTCTTT
NA	TRBV19	TRBD1	TRBJ1-5	CASRDRGLQPQHF	TGTGCCAGCCGGGACAGGGGGCTACAGCCCCAGCATTTT
many	TRBV20-1	TRBD2	TRBJ2-1	CSAHLPGSPTSINEQFF	TGCAGTGCTCACCTACCCGGCTCCCCGACTAGCATTAACGAGCAGTTCTTC
few	TRBV6-1	NA	TRBJ1-5	CASSEYHSNQPQHF	TGTGCCAGCAGTGAATACCATAGCAATCAGCCCCAGCATTTT
many	TRBV15	NA	TRBJ1-5	CATSRDPGNQPQHF	TGTGCCACCAGCAGAGACCCAGGCAATCAGCCCCAGCATTTT
many	TRBV7-9	NA	TRBJ1-1	CASTEGTNTEAFF	TGTGCCAGCACGGAGGGGACGAACACTGAAGCTTTCTTT
NA	TRBV27	TRBD2	TRBJ2-5	CASSAASGGVGETQYF	TGTGCCAGCAGCGCCGCCAGCGGGGGAGTCGGGGAGACCCAGTACTTC
many	TRBV3-1	NA	TRBJ1-4	CASSSSLEEKLFF	TGTGCCAGCAGTTCGAGTCTGGAAGAAAAACTGTTTTTT
NA	TRBV20-1	TRBD2	TRBJ2-3	CSAPTASGGTDIGTDTQYF	TGCAGTGCTCCAACAGCTAGCGGGGGGACCGACATCGGCACAGATACGCAGTATTTT
many	TRBV5-1	TRBD1	TRBJ2-7	CASSLTGVQDEQYF	TGCGCCAGCAGCTTGACAGGGGTCCAGGACGAGCAGTACTTC
NA	TRBV29-1	NA	TRBJ1-2	CSVGAGSYGYTF	TGCAGCGTGGGGGCGGGATCCTATGGCTACACCTTC
NA	TRBV5-5	TRBD1	TRBJ2-1	CASSFGDRPYNEQFF	TGTGCCAGCAGCTTCGGGGACAGACCCTACAATGAGCAGTTCTTC
few	TRBV6-2/TRBV6-3	TRBD2	TRBJ2-5	CASSPGLARQTQYF	TGTGCCAGCAGTCCCGGACTAGCGAGACAGACCCAGTACTTC
many	TRBV20-1	TRBD1	TRBJ1-1	CSAPDRAGTEAFF	TGCAGTGCCCCTGACAGGGCAGGAACTGAAGCTTTCTTT
many	TRBV27	TRBD2	TRBJ2-7	CASSLRSPGSGGLEQYF	TGTGCCAGCAGTTTAAGGTCGCCGGGGAGCGGGGGACTCGAGCAGTACTTC
many	TRBV18	NA	TRBJ1-1	CASSRTPGWYTEAFF	TGTGCCAGCTCACGGACTCCCGGTTGGTACACTGAAGCTTTCTTT
few	TRBV20-1	NA	TRBJ2-7	CSAQKPGLVSYEQYF	TGCAGTGCTCAAAAACCGGGACTGGTTTCCTACGAGCAGTACTTC
few	TRBV24-1	TRBD1	TRBJ2-2	CATSAPDRRVIQSTGELFF	TGTGCCACCAGTGCCCCGGACAGGCGAGTGATACAAAGCACCGGGGAGCTGTTTTTT
few	TRBV7-9	TRBD1	TRBJ1-5	CASSRVWGTGGNQPQHF	TGTGCCAGCAGTCGGGTTTGGGGGACAGGGGGCAATCAGCCCCAGCATTTT
NA	TRBV4-1	NA	TRBJ1-5	CASSQGTPYSNQPQHF	TGCGCCAGCAGCCAAGGGACACCTTATAGCAATCAGCCCCAGCATTTT
many	TRBV5-1	NA	TRBJ1-1	CASSLAEGTEAFF	TGCGCCAGCAGCTTGGCGGAGGGGACTGAAGCTTTCTTT